This TCR beta chain is drawn from a study of T cell responses to AZD1222 COVID-19 vaccine. Study observations and caveats: Nearly half of spike-specific TCRs reportedly go after variant regions that carry no mutations. AZD1222 recipients seropositive at baseline numbered only six or seven.

To note about this clone: Its specificity is unknown.

TCRdb's table, derived via immunoSEQ multiplex PCR, lists solely in-frame clones and lacks some. The repertoire holds about 140,000 clones, around nine tenths seen once, with approximately 5.4% in the top ten. CDR1 and CDR2 (germline): LGHDT, YNNKEL (reference sequence). The ends were cut back, 2 bases at V and 6 bases at J, with 5 bases in the middle. The CDR3 runs 12 residues. V gene TRBV3-1 (or the pseudogene TRBV3-2) combines with J gene TRBJ2-1, with unresolved D. This TCR came from an adult in good health. The specimen comprised peripheral blood, sampled on day 0 of AZD1222 vaccination. The CDR3 DNA sequence: TGTGCCAGCAGCCAAAGTGTCAATGAGCAGTTCTTC. Translation: CASSQSVNEQFF.